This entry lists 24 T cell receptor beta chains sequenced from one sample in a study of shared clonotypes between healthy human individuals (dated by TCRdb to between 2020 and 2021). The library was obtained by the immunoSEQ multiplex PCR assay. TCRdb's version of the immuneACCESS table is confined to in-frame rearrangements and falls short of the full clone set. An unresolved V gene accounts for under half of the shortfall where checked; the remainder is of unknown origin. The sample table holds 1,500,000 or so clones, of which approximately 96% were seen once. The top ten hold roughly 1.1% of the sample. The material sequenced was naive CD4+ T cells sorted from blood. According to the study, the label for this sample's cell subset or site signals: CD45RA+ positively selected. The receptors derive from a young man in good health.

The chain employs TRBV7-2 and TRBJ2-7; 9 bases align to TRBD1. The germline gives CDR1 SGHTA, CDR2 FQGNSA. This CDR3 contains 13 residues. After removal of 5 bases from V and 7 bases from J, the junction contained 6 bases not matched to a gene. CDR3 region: CASSAGTGREQYF. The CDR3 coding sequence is TGTGCCAGCAGCGCCGGGACAGGGAGGGAGCAGTACTTC.

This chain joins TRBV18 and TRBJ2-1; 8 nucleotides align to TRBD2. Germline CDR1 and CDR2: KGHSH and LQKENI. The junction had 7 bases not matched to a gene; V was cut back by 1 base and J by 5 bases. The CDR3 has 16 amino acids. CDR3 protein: CASSPLAGSENNEQFF. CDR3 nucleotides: TGTGCCAGCTCACCACTAGCGGGAAGCGAAAACAATGAGCAGTTCTTC.

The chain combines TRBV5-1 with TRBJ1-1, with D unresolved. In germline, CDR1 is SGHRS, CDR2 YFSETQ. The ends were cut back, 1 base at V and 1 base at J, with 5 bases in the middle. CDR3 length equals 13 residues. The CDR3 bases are TGCGCCAGCAGCTTGAAGCAGAACACTGAAGCTTTCTTT. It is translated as CASSLKQNTEAFF.

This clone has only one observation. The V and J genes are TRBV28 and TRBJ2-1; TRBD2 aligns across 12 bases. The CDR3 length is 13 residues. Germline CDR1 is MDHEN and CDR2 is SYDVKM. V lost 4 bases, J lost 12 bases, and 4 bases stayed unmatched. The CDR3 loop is CASSSSGRAVQFF. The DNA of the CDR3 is TGTGCCAGCAGTTCTAGCGGGAGGGCTGTGCAGTTCTTC.

For the CDR3, the DNA is TGTGCCAGCAGCGTAGAAGCAGGGGCGCCACGGCATACGCAGTATTTT. Translation: CASSVEAGAPRHTQYF. The chain has TRBV9 and TRBJ2-3; perhaps TRBD1 as D (6 bases). This CDR3 is 16 amino acids long. The V and J ends lost 0 bases and 7 bases respectively, with 18 bases between them. CDR1 is SGDLS, CDR2 YYNGEE, per germline.

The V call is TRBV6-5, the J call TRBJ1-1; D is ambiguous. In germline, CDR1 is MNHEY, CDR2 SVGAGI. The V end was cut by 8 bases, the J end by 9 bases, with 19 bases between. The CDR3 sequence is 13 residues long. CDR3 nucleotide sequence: TGTGCCAGCTATCCTACTTCGGGGAGTAAAGCTTTCTTT. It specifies CASYPTSGSKAFF.

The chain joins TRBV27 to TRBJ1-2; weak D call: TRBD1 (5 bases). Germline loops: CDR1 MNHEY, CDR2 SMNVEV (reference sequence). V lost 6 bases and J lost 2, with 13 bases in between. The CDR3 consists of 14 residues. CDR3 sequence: CASRAGALNYGYTF. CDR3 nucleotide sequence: TGTGCCAGCAGAGCCGGGGCCCTCAACTATGGCTACACCTTC.

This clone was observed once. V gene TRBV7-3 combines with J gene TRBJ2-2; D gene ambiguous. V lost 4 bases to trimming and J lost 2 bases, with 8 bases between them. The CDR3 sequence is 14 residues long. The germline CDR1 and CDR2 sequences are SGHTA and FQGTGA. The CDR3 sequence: CASSSLLNTGELFF. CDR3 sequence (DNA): TGTGCCAGCAGCTCGCTATTAAACACCGGGGAGCTGTTTTTT. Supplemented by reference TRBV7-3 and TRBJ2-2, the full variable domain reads GAGVSQTPSNKVTEKGKYVELRCDPISGHTALYWYRQSLGQGPEFLIYFQGTGAADDSGLPNDRFFAVRPEGSVSTLKIQRTERGDSAVYLCASSSLLNTGELFFGEGSRLTVL.

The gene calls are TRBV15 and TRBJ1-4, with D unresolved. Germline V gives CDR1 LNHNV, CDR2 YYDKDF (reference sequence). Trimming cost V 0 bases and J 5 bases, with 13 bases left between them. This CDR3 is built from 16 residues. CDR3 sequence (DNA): TGTGCCACCAGCAGAGATTGGGCAGGTAGAAATGAAAAACTGTTTTTT. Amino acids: CATSRDWAGRNEKLFF.

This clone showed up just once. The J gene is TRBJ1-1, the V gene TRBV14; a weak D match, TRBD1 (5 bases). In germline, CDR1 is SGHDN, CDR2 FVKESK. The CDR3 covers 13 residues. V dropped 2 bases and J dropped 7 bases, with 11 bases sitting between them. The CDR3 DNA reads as TGTGCCAGCAGCCAACTAGACAGTTATGAAGCTTTCTTT. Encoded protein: CASSQLDSYEAFF.

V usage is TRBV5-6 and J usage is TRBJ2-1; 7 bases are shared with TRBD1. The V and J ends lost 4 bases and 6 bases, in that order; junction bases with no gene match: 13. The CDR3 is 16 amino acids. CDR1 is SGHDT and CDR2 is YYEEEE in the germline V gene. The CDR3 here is CASSTTPRQGRNEQFF. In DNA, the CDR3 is TGTGCCAGCAGCACTACGCCAAGACAGGGCCGCAATGAGCAGTTCTTC.

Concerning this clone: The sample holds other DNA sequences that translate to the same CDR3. Written as DNA, the CDR3 is TGTGCCAGCAGTGACTTCTACGAGCAGTACTTC. The encoded protein is CASSDFYEQYF. The chain has TRBV6-1 and TRBJ2-7; D not resolved. Trimming left V 3 bases short and J 3 bases short, with 3 bases between. The CDR3 is 11 residues long. Looked up from germline, CDR1 is MNHNS and CDR2 is SASEGT.

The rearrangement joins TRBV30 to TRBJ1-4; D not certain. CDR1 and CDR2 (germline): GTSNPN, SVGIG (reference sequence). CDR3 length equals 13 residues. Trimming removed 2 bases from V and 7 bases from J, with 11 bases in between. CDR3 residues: CAWSSREGEKLFF. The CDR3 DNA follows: TGTGCCTGGAGTTCCCGGGAAGGTGAAAAACTGTTTTTT.

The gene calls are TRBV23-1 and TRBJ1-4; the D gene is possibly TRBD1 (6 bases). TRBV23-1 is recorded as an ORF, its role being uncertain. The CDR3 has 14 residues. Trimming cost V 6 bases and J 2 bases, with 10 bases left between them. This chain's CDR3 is CASREGGTNEKLFF. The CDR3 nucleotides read TGCGCCAGCAGGGAAGGGGGGACTAATGAAAAACTGTTTTTT.

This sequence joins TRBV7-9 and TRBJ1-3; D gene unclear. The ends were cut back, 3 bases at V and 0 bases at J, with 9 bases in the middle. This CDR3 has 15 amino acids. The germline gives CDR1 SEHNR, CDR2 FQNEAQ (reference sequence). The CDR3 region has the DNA TGTGCCAGCAGCTTGCAAGCCGTCTCTGGAAACACCATATATTTT. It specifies CASSLQAVSGNTIYF.

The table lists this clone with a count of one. The CDR3 here is CASSPRLAGLETQYF. For the CDR3, the DNA is TGTGCCAGCAGCCCTAGACTAGCGGGATTAGAGACCCAGTACTTC. The chain combines TRBV5-8 with TRBJ2-5, with 11 bases lining up with TRBD2. Trimming at V came to 4 bases and at J to 4 bases, leaving 6 bases not matched to a gene. Germline V gene sequence: CDR1 SGHTS, CDR2 YDEGEE. This CDR3 spans 15 amino acids. Full variable domain (outside the CDR3, taken from reference TRBV5-8 and TRBJ2-5): EAGVTQSPTHLIKTRGQQATLRCSPISGHTSVYWYQQALGLGLQFLLWYDEGEERNRGNFPPRFSGRQFPNYSSELNVNALELEDSALYLCASSPRLAGLETQYFGPGTRLLVL.

CDR3 nucleotide sequence: TGTGCCAGCAGTCGTGCCGCGGCTAATGAAAAACTGTTTTTT. As protein: CASSRAAANEKLFF. This chain links TRBV6-6 with TRBJ1-4; the D is unclear. The CDR3 runs to 14 residues. The germline V gene encodes CDR1 MNHNY and CDR2 SVGAGI (reference sequence). V was pared by 5 bases and J by 3 bases, with 10 bases between.

CDR3 amino acids: CASSFSVTDTQYF. Written as DNA, the CDR3 is TGTGCCAGCAGCTTCTCAGTGACAGATACGCAGTATTTT. This chain joins TRBV11-2 and TRBJ2-3; no clear D gene. Germline CDR1 is SGHAT and CDR2 is FQNNGV. With 3 bases removed from V and 3 bases from J, the gap between germline ends came to 7 bases. This CDR3 region has 13 residues.

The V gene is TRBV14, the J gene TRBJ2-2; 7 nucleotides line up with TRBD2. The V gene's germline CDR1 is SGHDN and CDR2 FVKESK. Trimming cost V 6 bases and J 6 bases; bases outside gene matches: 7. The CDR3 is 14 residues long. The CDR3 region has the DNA TGTGCCAGCAGATTCAGCGGGACCTCCGGGGAGCTGTTTTTT. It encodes CASRFSGTSGELFF.

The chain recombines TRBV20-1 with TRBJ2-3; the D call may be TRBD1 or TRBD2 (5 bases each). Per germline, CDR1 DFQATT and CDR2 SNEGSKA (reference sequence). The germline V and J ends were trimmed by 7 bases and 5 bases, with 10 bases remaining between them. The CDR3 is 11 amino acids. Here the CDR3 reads CSGPRGDTQYF. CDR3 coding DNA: TGCAGTGGTCCGAGGGGAGATACGCAGTATTTT.

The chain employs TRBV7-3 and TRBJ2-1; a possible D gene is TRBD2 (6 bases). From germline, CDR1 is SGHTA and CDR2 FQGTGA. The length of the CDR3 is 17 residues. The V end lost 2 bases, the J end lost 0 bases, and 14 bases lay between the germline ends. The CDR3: CASSLGFRDSSYNEQFF. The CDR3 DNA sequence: TGTGCCAGCAGCTTAGGGTTCCGGGACTCCTCCTACAATGAGCAGTTCTTC.

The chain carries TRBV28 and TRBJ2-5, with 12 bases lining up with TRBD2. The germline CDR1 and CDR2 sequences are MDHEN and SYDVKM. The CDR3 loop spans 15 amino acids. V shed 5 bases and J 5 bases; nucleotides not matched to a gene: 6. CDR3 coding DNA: TGTGCCAGCAGTATGACTAGCGGGAGTGGGGAGACCCAGTACTTC. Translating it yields CASSMTSGSGETQYF.

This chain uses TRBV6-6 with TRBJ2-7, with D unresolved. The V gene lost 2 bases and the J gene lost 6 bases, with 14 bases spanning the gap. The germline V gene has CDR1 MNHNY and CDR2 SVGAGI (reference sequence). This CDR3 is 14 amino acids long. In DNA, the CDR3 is TGTGCCAGCAGTTACCCACCTGGGGTGACCGAGCAGTACTTC. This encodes CASSYPPGVTEQYF.

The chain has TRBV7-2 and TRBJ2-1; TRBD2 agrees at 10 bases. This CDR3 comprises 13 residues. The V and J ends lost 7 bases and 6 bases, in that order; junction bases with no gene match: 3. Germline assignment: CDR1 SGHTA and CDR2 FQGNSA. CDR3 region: CASTASGSNEQFF. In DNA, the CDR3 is TGTGCCAGCACTGCTAGCGGGAGCAATGAGCAGTTCTTC.